This T cell receptor beta chain was recorded in a study of prognosis after radiotherapy for stage I lung cancer. Across the study: Squamous cell carcinoma was diagnosed in roughly seven patients and adenocarcinoma in around 13. Radiotherapy used SBRT, divided into 3 to 5 fractions and reaching a biologically effective dose of at least 100 Gy.

The germline gives CDR1 LNHDA, CDR2 SQIVND (reference sequence). The V gene lost 7 bases and the J gene lost 7 bases, with 19 bases spanning the gap. The CDR3 has 15 amino acids. This clonotype was detected ten times or more. Amplification of TCR beta CDR3 from genomic DNA used two-round multiplex PCR. Individual primers that were specific to each TRBV and TRBJ gene served in first-round PCR. TCRdb re-analysed the multiplex PCR reads in MiXCR, keeping a single row per CDR3 protein. The table records roughly 15,000 distinct CDR3 sequences, approximately 31% of them present only once. Blood, six milliliters, was collected at each of two time points.

The rearrangement links TRBV19 to TRBJ2-2; D possibly corresponds to TRBD1 (5 bases). Sample: PBMCs, taken before or after stereotactic body radiation therapy (not recorded which). The TCR sequence derives from a donor aged 50 or older with non-small cell lung cancer. CDR3 loop: CASTPGARVHGELFF. The CDR3 bases are TGTGCCAGTACCCCTGGGGCTAGGGTTCACGGGGAGCTGTTTTTT.